This T cell receptor (beta chain) was obtained from a study of cytomegalovirus exposure and HLA in healthy donors. Germline V lookup: CDR1 SNHLY, CDR2 FYNNEI. The CDR3 has 14 residues. V was pared by 5 bases and J by 7 bases, with 9 bases of the junction left unmatched. The PCR used 60 Vbeta and 13 Jbeta primers. Repertoires were generated with immunoSEQ multiplex PCR, while TCRdb's copy carries only in-frame clones and drops some. The table has 150,000 to 200,000 clones, roughly a tenth seen once. There are a few counts of this clone. Its matching antigen is unknown. Findings and caveats of the study: A later analysis reportedly found that, within productive TCRs, an Asian-associated ancestry cluster had fewer N-insertions than the mean observed across the approximately 690 donors.

Whereas donors were nominally healthy upon sampling, unrecorded immune exposures were probable. This chain joins TRBV2 and TRBJ2-7; 9 bases map to TRBD2. The sequence derives from a woman aged 30 to 39 in good health and CMV-seropositive. Sample: PBMCs. CDR3 in DNA: TGTGCCAGCAGTCGGAAAGCGGGAGGTACAGAGCAGTACTTC. It is translated as CASSRKAGGTEQYF.